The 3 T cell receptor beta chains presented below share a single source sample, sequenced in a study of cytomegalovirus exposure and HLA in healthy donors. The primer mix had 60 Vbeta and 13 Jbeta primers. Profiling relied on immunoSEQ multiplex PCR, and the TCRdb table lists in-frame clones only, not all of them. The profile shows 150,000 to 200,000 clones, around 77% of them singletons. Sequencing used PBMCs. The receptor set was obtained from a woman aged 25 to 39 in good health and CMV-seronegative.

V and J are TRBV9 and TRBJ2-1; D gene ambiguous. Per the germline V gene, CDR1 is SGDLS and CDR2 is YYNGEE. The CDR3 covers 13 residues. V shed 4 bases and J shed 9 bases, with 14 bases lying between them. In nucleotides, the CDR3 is TGTGCCAGCAGCCCTAACTACTTTTCTGAGCAGTTCTTC. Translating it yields CASSPNYFSEQFF.

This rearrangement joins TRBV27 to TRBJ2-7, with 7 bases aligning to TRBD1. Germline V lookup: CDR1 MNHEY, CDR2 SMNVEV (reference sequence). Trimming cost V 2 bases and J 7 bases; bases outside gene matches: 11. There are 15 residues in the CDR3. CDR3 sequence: CASSLRGQGLREQYF. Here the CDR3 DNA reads TGTGCCAGCAGTTTAAGGGGGCAGGGCCTCCGGGAGCAGTACTTC.

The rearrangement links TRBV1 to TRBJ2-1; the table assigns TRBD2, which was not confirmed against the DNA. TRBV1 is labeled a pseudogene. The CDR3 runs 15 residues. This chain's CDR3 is CTSSQDRNDADEQFF. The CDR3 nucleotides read TGCACCAGCAGCCAAGATCGCAACGACGCGGATGAGCAGTTCTTC.